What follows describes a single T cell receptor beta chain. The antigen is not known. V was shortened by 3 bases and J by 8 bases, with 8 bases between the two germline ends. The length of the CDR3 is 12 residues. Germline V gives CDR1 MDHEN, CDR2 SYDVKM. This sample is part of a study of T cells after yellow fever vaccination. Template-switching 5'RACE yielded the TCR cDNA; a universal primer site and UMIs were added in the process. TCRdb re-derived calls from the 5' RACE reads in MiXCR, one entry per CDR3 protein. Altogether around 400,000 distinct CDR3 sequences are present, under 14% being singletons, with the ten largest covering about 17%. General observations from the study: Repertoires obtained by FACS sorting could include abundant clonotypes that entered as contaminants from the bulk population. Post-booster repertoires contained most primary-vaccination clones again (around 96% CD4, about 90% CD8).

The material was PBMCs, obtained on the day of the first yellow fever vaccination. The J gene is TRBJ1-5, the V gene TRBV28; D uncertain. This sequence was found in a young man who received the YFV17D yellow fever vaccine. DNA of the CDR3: TGTGCCAGCAGTTTTTTAAGTGAGCCCCAGCATTTT. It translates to CASSFLSEPQHF.